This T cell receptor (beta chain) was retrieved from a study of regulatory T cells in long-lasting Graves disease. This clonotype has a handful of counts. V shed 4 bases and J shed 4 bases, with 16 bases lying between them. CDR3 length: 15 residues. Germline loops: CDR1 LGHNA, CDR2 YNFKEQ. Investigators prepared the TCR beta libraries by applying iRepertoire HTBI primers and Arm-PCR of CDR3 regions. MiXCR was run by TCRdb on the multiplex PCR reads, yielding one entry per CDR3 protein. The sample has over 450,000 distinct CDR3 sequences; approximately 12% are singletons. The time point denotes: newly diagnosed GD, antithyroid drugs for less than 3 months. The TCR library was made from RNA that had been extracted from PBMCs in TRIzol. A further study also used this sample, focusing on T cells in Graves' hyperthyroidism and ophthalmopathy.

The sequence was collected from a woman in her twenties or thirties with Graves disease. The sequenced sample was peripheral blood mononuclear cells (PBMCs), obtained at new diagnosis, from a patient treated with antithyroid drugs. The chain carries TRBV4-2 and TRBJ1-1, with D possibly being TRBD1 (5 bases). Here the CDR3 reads CASSPEGGAPTEAFF. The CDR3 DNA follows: TGTGCCAGCAGCCCCGAGGGTGGGGCCCCCACTGAAGCTTTCTTT.